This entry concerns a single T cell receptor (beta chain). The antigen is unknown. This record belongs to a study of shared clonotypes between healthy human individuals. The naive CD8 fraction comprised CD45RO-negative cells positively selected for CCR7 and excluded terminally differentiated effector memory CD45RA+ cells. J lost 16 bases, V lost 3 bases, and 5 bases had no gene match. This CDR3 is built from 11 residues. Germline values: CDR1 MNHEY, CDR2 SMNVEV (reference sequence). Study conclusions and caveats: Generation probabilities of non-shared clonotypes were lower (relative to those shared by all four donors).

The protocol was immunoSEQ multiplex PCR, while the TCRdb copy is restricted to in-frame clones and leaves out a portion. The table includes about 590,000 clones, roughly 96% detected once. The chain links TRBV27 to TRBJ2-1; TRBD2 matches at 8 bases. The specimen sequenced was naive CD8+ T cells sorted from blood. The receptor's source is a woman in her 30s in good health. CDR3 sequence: CASSFGTSVFF. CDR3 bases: TGTGCCAGCAGTTTCGGGACTAGTGTTTTCTTC.